The 30 T cell receptor beta chains below come from one sample, sequenced in a study of shared clonotypes between healthy human individuals. Repertoires were generated with immunoSEQ multiplex PCR, while TCRdb's copy carries only in-frame clones and drops some. The repertoire holds some 2.1 million clones, with approximately 94% as singletons. Naivety among CD8 cells was defined by CD45RO negativity and positive CCR7 selection, thereby excluding terminally differentiated effector memory CD45RA+ cells. Sequenced sample: naive CD8+ T cells sorted from blood. The receptors come from a man younger than 30 in good health.

The chain is built from TRBV6-5 and TRBJ2-2; TRBD2 is a possible D gene (6 bases). CDR1 and CDR2 from the germline V gene are MNHEY and SVGAGI. The CDR3 runs to 11 residues. The V end was cut by 8 bases, the J end by 9 bases, with 10 bases between. The CDR3 spells CASHGGRELFF. Written as DNA, the CDR3 is TGTGCCAGCCATGGCGGGAGGGAGCTGTTTTTT.

The V gene is TRBV7-9, the J gene TRBJ1-2; 7 nucleotides line up with TRBD1. Germline values: CDR1 SEHNR, CDR2 FQNEAQ (reference sequence). Germline trimming cut 6 bases from V and 7 bases from J; bases unmatched to any gene: 17. The CDR3 totals 16 residues. The CDR3, as DNA: TGTGCCAGCAGTTTCACAGGGGTGGTGTCGGAATCTGGCTACACCTTC. The encoded protein is CASSFTGVVSESGYTF.

On this clone: At the DNA level, this CDR3 is encoded by other sequences in the same sample as well. V usage is TRBV4-1 and J usage is TRBJ2-7, with D possibly being TRBD1 or TRBD2 (5 bases each). The CDR3 length is 11 residues. V was shortened by 4 bases and J by 5 bases, with 6 bases between the two germline ends. Germline-derived CDR1 and CDR2 are MGHRA and YSYEKL. The CDR3 sequence is CASSRGDEQYF. The DNA of the CDR3 is TGCGCCAGCAGCCGAGGGGACGAGCAGTACTTC.

In its sample, this clone was seen a few times. J is TRBJ1-2 and V is TRBV4-3; TRBD1 agrees at 8 bases. CDR3 length: 14 amino acids. Germline loops: CDR1 LGHNA, CDR2 YSLEER. The J segment lost 8 bases and the V segment lost 4 bases, leaving 9 bases of the junction unmatched. The CDR3 bases are TGCGCCAGCAGCCCGGACAGGGTTAGTGGAGGCTACACCTTC. This sequence encodes CASSPDRVSGGYTF.

This clone has just one count. The CDR3 bases are TGCGCCAGCAGTGGCCGACTCGACACCGGGGAGCTGTTTTTT. It is translated as CASSGRLDTGELFF. The chain is built from TRBV10-2 and TRBJ2-2, with D hard to call. CDR3 length: 14 amino acids. Trimming shortened V by 4 bases and J by 3 bases, and 9 bases separated the two germline ends. Germline CDR1 and CDR2: WSHSY and SAAADI.

The rearrangement uses TRBV7-3 and TRBJ2-1; D might be TRBD2 (6 bases). The V gene's germline CDR1 is SGHTA and CDR2 FQGTGA. This CDR3 is built from 13 residues. The V gene lost 2 bases and the J gene lost 5 bases, with 7 bases spanning the gap. The CDR3 DNA follows: TGTGCCAGCAGCTTATGGAGGGACAATGAGCAGTTCTTC. The encoded protein is CASSLWRDNEQFF.

This chain links TRBV6-5 with TRBJ2-1; 9 nucleotides agree with TRBD2. Germline V CDR1 and CDR2: MNHEY, SVGAGI. CDR3 length: 16 amino acids. The junction had 9 bases not matched to a gene; V was cut back by 4 bases and J by 5 bases. This chain's CDR3 is CASSSKRLAANNEQFF. The CDR3 DNA sequence: TGTGCCAGCAGTTCGAAACGACTAGCGGCTAACAATGAGCAGTTCTTC.

V is TRBV4-1 and J is TRBJ2-2; no clear D. The V gene's germline CDR1 is MGHRA and CDR2 YSYEKL. V was shortened by 1 base and J by 1 base, with 10 bases between the two germline ends. CDR3 length equals 16 residues. The CDR3 bases are TGCGCCAGCAGCCAAGTCGTTGACCTGAACACCGGGGAGCTGTTTTTT. It specifies CASSQVVDLNTGELFF.

The V gene is TRBV15, the J gene TRBJ2-1; perhaps TRBD2 as D (6 bases). Germline loops: CDR1 LNHNV, CDR2 YYDKDF (reference sequence). CDR3 length equals 15 residues. Trimming took off 0 bases at V and 14 bases at J, with 20 bases between the two ends. CDR3 in DNA: TGTGCCACCAGCAGAGATAGCGGCTGGCTAGGCCCGGAGTTCTTC. Translated: CATSRDSGWLGPEFF. The variable domain in full, with the rest retrieved from reference TRBV15 and TRBJ2-1, is DAMVIQNPRYQVTQFGKPVTLSCSQTLNHNVMYWYQQKSSQAPKLLFHYYDKDFNNEADTPDNFQSRRPNTSFCFLDIRSPGLGDTAMYLCATSRDSGWLGPEFFGPGTRLTVL.

This clone was picked up one time. The rearrangement uses TRBV6-1 and TRBJ1-1; D possibly corresponds to TRBD1 (5 bases). The CDR3 runs to 13 residues. V dropped 6 bases and J dropped 8 bases, with 16 bases sitting between them. Germline loops: CDR1 MNHNS, CDR2 SASEGT. The DNA for the CDR3 is TGTGCCAGCAGGACTGGGGGGTTAGAGGAAGCTTTCTTT. Protein: CASRTGGLEEAFF.

This clone came up once. The chain recombines TRBV27 with TRBJ2-7, with TRBD2 identical over 7 bases. Germline assignment: CDR1 MNHEY and CDR2 SMNVEV (reference sequence). V trimming: 0 bases; J trimming: 6 bases; junction bases outside the gene matches: 2. The CDR3 runs 13 residues. The CDR3 loop reads CASSLSWEGEQYF. CDR3 nucleotides: TGTGCCAGCAGTTTATCGTGGGAGGGCGAGCAGTACTTC.

This clone was seen only once. The chain combines TRBV6-1 with TRBJ1-4; TRBD1 matches at 8 bases. The V and J ends lost 1 base and 3 bases, in that order; junction bases with no gene match: 16. The CDR3 sequence is 20 residues long. Germline V gives CDR1 MNHNS, CDR2 SASEGT. This chain's CDR3 is CASSEGQGITYPGANEKLFF. DNA for the CDR3: TGTGCCAGCAGTGAAGGACAGGGGATCACGTACCCGGGGGCTAATGAAAAACTGTTTTTT.

The chain couples TRBV28 to TRBJ1-1; TRBD1 might be the D (6 bases). This CDR3 is built from 11 residues. Trimming removed 5 bases at V and 10 bases at J, with 11 bases between. CDR1 and CDR2 (germline): MDHEN, SYDVKM. Written as DNA, the CDR3 is TGTGCCAGCAGTACCGGAGGGGGAGCTTTCTTT. Amino acids: CASSTGGGAFF.

Only one count was recorded for this clone. The V call is TRBV4-1, the J call TRBJ2-7; D is possibly TRBD1 or TRBD2 (6 bases each). This CDR3 has 15 residues. Between the trimmed V and J ends, which lost 3 bases and 7 bases, there was a span of 19 bases. Germline values: CDR1 MGHRA, CDR2 YSYEKL. The CDR3 here is CASSQTGDTRWEQYF. For the CDR3, the DNA is TGCGCCAGCAGCCAGACGGGGGACACACGTTGGGAGCAGTACTTC.

This chain uses TRBV13 with TRBJ1-6; perhaps TRBD1 as D (5 bases). Germline CDR1 is PRHDT and CDR2 is FYEKMQ (reference sequence). V was trimmed by 0 bases and J by 8 bases, leaving 17 bases between them. The CDR3 loop spans 17 amino acids. CDR3 bases: TGTGCCAGCAGCTTAGGGGTTGGGGTTCCGGGGGATTCACCCCTCCACTTT. Its translation: CASSLGVGVPGDSPLHF.

The CDR3 DNA is TGCGCCAGCAGCCATCCCTCCTCCATTGAGCAGTTCTTC. This gives the protein CASSHPSSIEQFF. This chain joins TRBV4-1 and TRBJ2-1; D unclear. CDR1 and CDR2 (germline): MGHRA, YSYEKL. The length of the CDR3 is 13 residues. Trimming shortened V by 3 bases and J by 9 bases, and 12 bases separated the two germline ends.

Written as DNA, the CDR3 is TGTGCCAGCACCCAGGGAGGGTTAACTGAAGCTTTCTTT. Its translation: CASTQGGLTEAFF. J is TRBJ1-1 and V is TRBV6-1; the D gene is possibly TRBD1 (5 bases). Trimming stripped 7 bases from V and 5 bases from J, with 14 bases between. CDR1 MNHNS and CDR2 SASEGT come from the germline V gene. The CDR3 contains 13 residues.

The chain has TRBV2 and TRBJ1-1, with a weak D call TRBD1 (5 bases). There are 13 residues in the CDR3. The V end was cut by 7 bases, the J end by 2 bases, with 11 bases between. Germline CDR1 and CDR2: SNHLY and FYNNEI. CDR3 region: CASNWGLNTEAFF. The DNA of the CDR3 is TGTGCCAGCAATTGGGGCCTTAACACTGAAGCTTTCTTT. The full variable domain, rest sourced from reference TRBV2 and TRBJ1-1, is EPEVTQTPSHQVTQMGQEVILRCVPISNHLYFYWYRQILGQKVEFLVSFYNNEISEKSEIFDDQFSVERPDGSNFTLKIRSTKLEDSAMYFCASNWGLNTEAFFGQGTRLTVV.

The rearrangement joins TRBV11-3 to TRBJ2-3; D gene ambiguous. The V gene lost 7 bases and the J gene lost 5 bases, with 13 bases spanning the gap. The CDR3 runs 13 residues. Per germline, CDR1 SGHNT and CDR2 YENEEA. The CDR3 DNA reads TGTGCCAGCAAACGGCCCTCGCAAGATACGCAGTATTTT. Protein: CASKRPSQDTQYF. The full variable domain, its missing parts supplied by reference TRBV11-3 and TRBJ2-3, is EAGVVQSPRYKIIEKKQPVAFWCNPISGHNTLYWYLQNLGQGPELLIRYENEEAVDDSQLPKDRFSAERLKGVDSTLKIQPAELGDSAVYLCASKRPSQDTQYFGPGTRLTVL.

Note on this clone: Other DNA variants within this sample encode the same CDR3. V gene TRBV25-1 combines with J gene TRBJ2-7; D gene uncertain. The CDR3 has 11 residues. Germline V gene data show CDR1 as MGHDK and CDR2 as SYGVNS. Deletions cut 4 bases from V and 2 bases from J, with 3 bases between. In DNA form, the CDR3 reads TGTGCCAGCAGTGCAGCCTACGAGCAGTACTTC. Translation gives CASSAAYEQYF.

The genes are TRBV9 and TRBJ2-1, with unresolved D. Germline lookup yields CDR1 SGDLS and CDR2 YYNGEE. V dropped 1 base and J dropped 4 bases, with 12 bases sitting between them. There are 15 residues in the CDR3. As DNA, the CDR3 is TGTGCCAGCAGCGTACAGGTTGTTGGGTACAATGAGCAGTTCTTC. Protein: CASSVQVVGYNEQFF.

The CDR3 bases are TGCGCCAGCAGCCAAGATCCCTGGGTCGGGGAGCTGTTTTTT. Translating it yields CASSQDPWVGELFF. The chain has TRBV4-3 and TRBJ2-2; D is unclear. The CDR3 contains 14 residues. With 0 bases removed from V and 7 bases from J, the gap between germline ends came to 9 bases. The germline V gene has CDR1 LGHNA and CDR2 YSLEER.

The V and J genes are TRBV4-1 and TRBJ2-2, with no clear D. The germline V gene has CDR1 MGHRA and CDR2 YSYEKL. V lost 2 bases to trimming and J lost 1 base, with 8 bases between them. This CDR3 has 15 residues. This CDR3 is CASSQPLQNTGELFF. CDR3 nucleotides: TGCGCCAGCAGCCAACCTCTACAGAACACCGGGGAGCTGTTTTTT.

As to this clone: Other DNA sequences in the sample encode the same CDR3. The chain has TRBV27 and TRBJ2-7, with 11 bases lining up with TRBD2. This CDR3 contains 15 residues. The germline gives CDR1 MNHEY, CDR2 SMNVEV (reference sequence). The V and J ends lost 6 bases and 1 base, in that order; junction bases with no gene match: 5. The CDR3, as DNA: TGTGCCAGCAGCTTAGGGACTAGCGGATCCTACGAGCAGTACTTC. It yields the protein CASSLGTSGSYEQYF.

This clone was seen a single time. The rearrangement links TRBV9 to TRBJ2-2; a possible D gene is TRBD1 (6 bases). CDR1 and CDR2 (germline): SGDLS, YYNGEE. V gave up 0 bases and J gave up 0 bases, with 9 bases separating them. The CDR3 has 16 amino acids. CDR3 coding DNA: TGTGCCAGCAGCGTAGGAGGGGGAACGAACACCGGGGAGCTGTTTTTT. Translation: CASSVGGGTNTGELFF.

The CDR3 here is CASSNRGLADEQYF. The CDR3 DNA reads as TGTGCCAGCAGCAACCGGGGACTAGCGGACGAGCAGTACTTC. The rearrangement joins TRBV21-1 to TRBJ2-7; TRBD2, the D gene given by the table, was not confirmed from the DNA. TRBV21-1 is deemed a pseudogene. The CDR3 has 14 amino acids.

The rearrangement links TRBV25-1 to TRBJ1-1; possible D gene TRBD1, 5 bases. The CDR3 runs to 11 residues. V was clipped by 6 bases and J by 11 bases, with 13 bases between them. In germline, CDR1 is MGHDK, CDR2 SYGVNS. The CDR3 here is CASSSGGWAFF. CDR3 nucleotides: TGTGCCAGCAGCTCGGGGGGGTGGGCTTTCTTT.

The CDR3 protein is CASSLWQKDTQYF. CDR3 nucleotides: TGTGCCAGCAGTTTATGGCAGAAGGATACGCAGTATTTT. The rearrangement joins TRBV27 to TRBJ2-3; D uncertain. This CDR3 spans 13 amino acids. Trimming removed 1 base at V and 6 bases at J, with 8 bases between. Germline V gene lookup returns CDR1 MNHEY and CDR2 SMNVEV (reference sequence).

The genes are TRBV27 and TRBJ1-3; a weak D match, TRBD1 (5 bases). Germline CDR1 reads MNHEY; CDR2 reads SMNVEV (reference sequence). The CDR3 has 16 residues. V lost 5 bases, J lost 0 bases, and 14 bases lay in between. The chain's CDR3 is CASSPQGVPSGNTIYF. The CDR3 nucleotides read TGTGCCAGCAGTCCCCAGGGAGTCCCCTCTGGAAACACCATATATTTT.

This clone showed up just once. This rearrangement joins TRBV11-2 to TRBJ1-1, with TRBD1 matching over 7 bases. The germline V gene encodes CDR1 SGHAT and CDR2 FQNNGV. This CDR3 has 16 amino acids. With V trimmed by 5 bases and J by 6 bases, 15 bases remained unmatched. The CDR3 here is CASSRPPGQPPAEAFF. In nucleotides, the CDR3 is TGTGCCAGCAGCCGCCCACCGGGACAGCCCCCCGCTGAAGCTTTCTTT.